This TCR beta chain appears in the sequencing data of a study of blood T cell repertoires in COVID-19 (dated by TCRdb to between 2020 and 2021). Describing the broader study: Samples covering the acute and convalescent phases of COVID-19 were provided by collaborators in the United States, Italy and Spain. Subjects who had been exposed to COVID-19, were actively infected with it, or had recovered from it provided the deeply sampled blood TCRbeta repertoires that made up the dataset. Where available, HLA class I and class II types were taken from metadata supplied by the sample provider and were not determined by assay-based typing. Samples came from the ongoing ImmuneRACE study (first 160 participants) plus 1,254 subjects from 6 global collaborators. The sample metadata nearly always contained a de-identified subject ID, COVID-19 status, age in years and sex. The repertoires were released in a freely available public database meant as a resource for research on the immune response to SARS-CoV-2. The prospective study material was composed of cDNA or gDNA derived from T cells, B-cell-depleted T cells, or PBMCs.

Another Seattle source contributed samples from volunteer blood donors who had recovered from COVID-19. Collaborating institutions collected whole blood in K2EDTA tubes following their own protocols. For TCRbeta analysis, collaborators shipped samples as frozen whole blood, isolated PBMCs, or DNA extracted from either of those sample types. The study at large found these results: The amount of clinical and demographic metadata varied by source and participant and was provided uncurated.

This clone appeared a few times. The clone's antigen remains unknown. No base qualities exist here, and no much larger clone lies one base off it. TCRbeta CDR3 regions were amplified from genomic DNA by means of the immunoSEQ Assay, a bias-controlled multiplex PCR. On the study's bioinformatics: The number of nucleated cells in each sample was estimated by amplification of reference gene primers within the assay. To quantify the absolute abundance of each unique TCRbeta CDR3 rearrangement, sequence reads were collapsed and filtered. For each sample, productive Simpson clonality was calculated by taking the square root of Simpson's diversity index across productive rearrangements. TCRdb holds this immuneACCESS table with in-frame rearrangements only. Some clones are missing; in checked studies, unresolved V genes explain under half, and the rest has no known cause. The V and J calls and clone size are taken from that table; D and trimming were inferred from the DNA. The sample records around 300,000 clones, roughly 85% of which are singletons. The ten biggest clones cover more than 8% of the sample.

Sequencing was carried out using peripheral blood. The TCR comes from a woman in her forties or fifties who had recovered from COVID-19.

The CDR3 region: CASAMSSYEQYF. In nucleotide form, the sequence is TGTGCCAGCGCCATGAGCTCCTACGAGCAGTACTTC. Here the chain combines TRBV14 and TRBJ2-7; a confident D gene designation cannot be given. Cut back by 8 bases and 0 bases, the V and J ends lie 8 bases apart. From its cysteine to its phenylalanine, the CDR3 spans 12 amino acids. The entry retains the CDR3 DNA only, 36 bases that are in frame from base 1. Sequences SGHDN (CDR1) and FVKESK (CDR2) are obtained from the germline V gene.